The T cell receptor beta chain under discussion was sequenced for a study of human versus mouse CDR3 diversity and MHC coevolution. Study-wide context: The immunoSEQ assay reportedly detects one in 200,000 T cells.

Study-wide results and caveats: Compared with mice, human CDR3s carried more deletions and insertions on average. Human T cells underwent selection on more than five different MHC II alleles.

Cells were CD45RO-negative CD62L-positive naive CD4 T cells sorted from PBMCs. To note about this clone: Its antigen is currently unknown.

This CDR3 region has 15 residues. Germline V CDR1 and CDR2: KGHSH, LQKENI. V shed 0 bases, J shed 4 bases, and the junction held 3 bases outside the gene matches. This table comes from immunoSEQ multiplex PCR, and its TCRdb copy is limited to in-frame clones, with some not included. There are tens of thousands of clones in the sample; about 93% occur only once, and around 1.3% lies in the top ten. Sequenced: naive CD4+ T cells from blood. Subset defined: CD45RO-negative CD62L-positive naive CD4 T cells. The rearrangement joins TRBV18 to TRBJ2-1; 7 nucleotides line up with TRBD2. This TCR was recovered from a person between 30 and 69 years old in good health. For the CDR3, the DNA is TGTGCCAGCTCACCACCGAGCGGGGAATACAATGAGCAGTTCTTC. Its translation: CASSPPSGEYNEQFF.